The rows below give T cell receptor beta chains drawn from one sample of a study of shared clonotypes between healthy human individuals. Clones were read by immunoSEQ multiplex PCR, and TCRdb kept only the in-frame ones, dropping some. The table has 2 million to 2.5 million clones, roughly 93% seen once. Sequencing was done on a sample of naive CD4+ T cells from PBMCs. The source is a man younger than 35 in good health. Some clones in this sample may be carry-over from other donors' samples. Each CDR3 is given with its conserved first and last residue.

>TRBV18|TRBJ2-7
CATGQRVGGGSYEQYF
>TRBV7-9|TRBJ1-6
CASSLGGPYNSPLHF
>TRBV19|TRBJ1-1
CASSVQPRRDTEAFF
>TRBV19|TRBJ1-5
CASSRTGATNQPQHF
>TRBV7-2|TRBJ2-7
CASSWGGSSYEQYF
>TRBV7-3|TRBJ2-1
CASSAAGLAAYNEQFF
>TRBV18|TRBJ2-7
CASSLDIVLNRQYF
>TRBV6-4|TRBJ2-1
CASSELAGVSEQFF
>TRBV5-1|TRBJ2-1
CASSWEQGSVSNEQFF
>TRBV25-1|TRBJ1-6
CASSEWGSPLHF
>TRBV9|TRBJ1-3
CASSPSSAGVGNTIYF
>TRBV5-1|TRBJ1-3
CASSLLVQGPGNTIYF
>TRBV19|TRBJ2-1
CASSITSSGSYNEQFF
>TRBV11-2|TRBJ2-5
CASSLDFSGRARETQYF
>TRBV5-1|TRBJ1-1
CASSYGTGNTEAFF
>TRBV2|TRBJ1-5
CASSTRVDQPQHF
>TRBV7-9|TRBJ2-7
CASSLQAGGTYEQYF
>TRBV5-1|TRBJ1-4
CASSSGPPSNEKLFF
>TRBV28|TRBJ2-6
CASYRQGRPSGANVLTF
>TRBV28|TRBJ1-1
CASRKKRTAFF
>TRBV27|TRBJ1-5
CASSFQGNNQPQHF
>TRBV11-2|TRBJ2-5
CASSSMAPSSAQETQYF
>TRBV28|TRBJ2-7
CASSPNGGGPPYEQYF
>TRBV28|TRBJ2-1
CASRPGTGGSNEQFF
>TRBV2|TRBJ2-3
CASNGLAGSTDTQYF
>TRBV7-2|TRBJ2-2
CASSLAQLAVNTGELFF
>TRBV9|TRBJ2-1
CASSAGTSWYNEQFF
>TRBV12-5|TRBJ2-3
CASGPGWDPTDTQYF
>TRBV11-2|TRBJ2-3
CASSLDGSTQYF
>TRBV18|TRBJ1-2
CASSPGQGEYGYTF
>TRBV9|TRBJ2-3
CASSVDPLGDTQYF
>TRBV10-3|TRBJ2-5
CAISEREIETQYF
>TRBV28|TRBJ1-2
CASSLGTGSKGYTF
>TRBV19|TRBJ2-7
CASSISYGTAGSYEQYF
>TRBV4-2|TRBJ2-2
CASSRTSAKDSGELFF